This T cell receptor beta chain was recorded in a study of cytomegalovirus exposure and HLA in healthy donors. CDR1 and CDR2 from the germline V gene are SGHTA and FQGNSA. This CDR3 contains 13 residues. The germline V and J ends were trimmed by 1 base and 8 bases, with 9 bases remaining between them. Vbeta (60) and Jbeta (13) primers were used in the PCR. Sequencing used immunoSEQ multiplex PCR; TCRdb keeps in-frame clones, though not all of them. The sample contains around 110,000 clones, around 62% of which appear only once. The sequencing input was PBMCs. The chain is built from TRBV7-2 and TRBJ1-3; D is ambiguous. This clonotype was sampled from a woman between 40 and 50 years old in good health and CMV-seropositive. CDR3 sequence reads: CASSLDMGDTIYF. DNA of the CDR3: TGTGCCAGCAGCTTAGACATGGGCGACACCATATATTTT.